This TCR beta chain emerged from a study of T cells in Graves' hyperthyroidism and ophthalmopathy. Study outcomes and limitations: Most clonotypes expanded in the thyroid (above 0.001) were also present in blood.

V shed 6 bases and J 0 bases; nucleotides not matched to a gene: 1. The CDR3 contains 16 residues. Germline CDR1 MNHNS, CDR2 SASEGT. TCR beta CDR3 sequences were amplified from RNA transcripts. In the first-round RT-PCR of the TCR CDR3, the HTBI primer set was used. One entry per CDR3 protein, called by TCRdb with MiXCR from the multiplex PCR reads. The repertoire holds 550,000 to 650,000 distinct CDR3 sequences, with 14% as singletons. This clonotype was counted a few times. Its antigen is as yet unknown. The chain carries TRBV6-1 and TRBJ2-2, with 13 bases fitting TRBD2. The origin of this receptor is a woman between 35 and 50 years old with Graves' hyperthyroidism. The sequencing input was blood. In nucleotides, the CDR3 is TGTGCCAGCAGAGGGACTAGCGGGGCGAACACCGGGGAGCTGTTTTTT. Encoded protein: CASRGTSGANTGELFF.